This T cell receptor (beta chain) was profiled in a study of blood T cell repertoires in COVID-19. Trimming left V 0 bases short and J 6 bases short, with 9 bases between. CDR1 is SGHRS and CDR2 is YFSETQ in the germline V gene. The CDR3 covers 13 residues. TCRdb's copy holds only in-frame clones and misses some; the assay was immunoSEQ multiplex PCR. The sample lists 400,000 or so clones, around nine tenths seen once, with roughly 3.1% in the top ten. This rearrangement joins TRBV5-1 to TRBJ1-2; D not certain. The sequenced sample consisted of peripheral blood. This TCR came from a human donor in a cohort sampled during active COVID-19. The CDR3 spells CASSLELRNGYTF. CDR3 coding DNA: TGCGCCAGCAGCTTGGAGTTGCGCAATGGCTACACCTTC. The full variable domain, rest sourced from reference TRBV5-1 and TRBJ1-2, is KAGVTQTPRYLIKTRGQQVTLSCSPISGHRSVSWYQQTPGQGLQFLFEYFSETQRNKGNFPGRFSGRQFSNSRSEMNVSTLELGDSALYLCASSLELRNGYTFGSGTRLTVV.